The rows below give T cell receptor beta chains drawn from one sample of a study of T cells after yellow fever vaccination. Via MiXCR, TCRdb re-called the 5' RACE reads, giving one row per CDR3 protein. The profile shows a few hundred thousand distinct CDR3 sequences, roughly 3.5% of them singletons. The sample in question was PBMCs, obtained on the day of the yellow fever booster vaccination. All receptors derive from a man younger than 35 who received the YFV17D yellow fever vaccine. The CDR3 runs from the conserved cysteine through the conserved F or W. Each record gives: CDR3 length, D gene, clone size, V gene, J gene, CDR3 protein, CDR3 DNA. D genes are given only for firm matches. The size of a clone is reported for some rows only, either as once, few or many, or as a class for expanded clones.

11	TRBD2	-	TRBV7-2	TRBJ2-1	CASSNGREVFF	TGTGCCAGCAGTAACGGACGGGAGGTGTTCTTC
14	-	many	TRBV18	TRBJ2-5	CASSPGNLQETQYF	TGTGCCAGCTCACCAGGCAATCTACAAGAGACCCAGTACTTC
14	TRBD2	few	TRBV7-3	TRBJ2-1	CASSLNPGGNEQFF	TGTGCCAGCAGCTTAAACCCGGGGGGCAATGAGCAGTTCTTC
12	TRBD2	many	TRBV29-1	TRBJ2-5	CSVVAGIETQYF	TGCAGCGTTGTAGCGGGGATAGAGACCCAGTACTTC
14	-	-	TRBV5-6	TRBJ1-5	CASSLAGPKGPQHF	TGTGCCAGCAGCTTGGCAGGGCCCAAGGGGCCCCAGCATTTT
13	-	many	TRBV27	TRBJ1-1	CASSTGKNTEAFF	TGTGCCAGCAGTACCGGGAAGAACACTGAAGCTTTCTTT
16	-	many	TRBV7-2	TRBJ2-3	CASSLVSAGATDTQYF	TGTGCCAGCAGCTTAGTCTCGGCAGGGGCCACAGATACGCAGTATTTT
13	-	-	TRBV5-1	TRBJ2-1	CASSLLGGHEQFF	TGCGCCAGCAGCTTGTTGGGGGGGCATGAGCAGTTCTTC
15	TRBD1	many	TRBV7-9	TRBJ2-1	CASIIAGQGDNEQFF	TGTGCCAGCATAATAGCGGGACAGGGGGACAATGAGCAGTTCTTC
15	-	few	TRBV4-2	TRBJ2-1	CASSQASGSNNEQFF	TGTGCCAGCAGCCAAGCATCAGGGTCAAACAATGAGCAGTTCTTC
13	-	many	TRBV20-1	TRBJ2-7	CSALFDSSYEQYF	TGCAGTGCCTTATTTGACAGCTCCTACGAGCAGTACTTC
15	-	-	TRBV29-1	TRBJ2-5	CSVVRFPSVQETQYF	TGCAGCGTTGTAAGGTTCCCCTCTGTGCAAGAGACCCAGTACTTC
12	-	few	TRBV6-2/TRBV6-3	TRBJ2-2	CASWRGSGELFF	TGTGCCAGTTGGAGGGGATCCGGGGAGCTGTTTTTT
13	TRBD1	-	TRBV7-8	TRBJ1-4	CASSQGGTEKLFF	TGTGCCAGCAGCCAGGGGGGGACTGAAAAACTGTTTTTT
13	TRBD1	many	TRBV5-1	TRBJ1-2	CASRPTGGYGYTF	TGCGCCAGCAGACCTACAGGGGGCTATGGCTACACCTTC
11	-	many	TRBV7-2	TRBJ2-3	CASSVRDPRDF	TGTGCCAGCAGCGTCCGGGACCCCCGCGATTTT
15	-	few	TRBV19	TRBJ2-3	CASSKGADITDTQYF	TGTGCCAGTAGTAAGGGAGCGGATATCACAGATACGCAGTATTTT
17	TRBD2	many	TRBV7-3	TRBJ2-1	CASSLVSSGGGDNEQFF	TGTGCCAGCAGCTTAGTGTCTAGCGGGGGAGGGGACAATGAGCAGTTCTTC
15	TRBD1	many	TRBV7-2	TRBJ2-1	CASSLDRGSYNEQFF	TGTGCCAGCAGCTTAGACAGGGGGTCCTACAATGAGCAGTTCTTC
15	TRBD2	-	TRBV19	TRBJ2-2	CASTSRGADTGELFF	TGTGCCAGTACTTCGCGGGGGGCCGACACCGGGGAGCTGTTTTTT
15	-	-	TRBV10-2	TRBJ1-1	CASSESRGFVTEAFF	TGCGCCAGCAGTGAGTCTCGCGGATTTGTCACTGAAGCTTTCTTT
15	-	few	TRBV29-1	TRBJ2-1	CSVPPRWGAYNEQFF	TGCAGCGTTCCCCCCCGGTGGGGAGCCTACAATGAGCAGTTCTTC
17	TRBD2	few	TRBV27	TRBJ2-5	CASSLRAAIAGRETQYF	TGTGCCAGCAGTTTAAGGGCAGCTATAGCGGGAAGGGAGACCCAGTACTTC
13	-	many	TRBV5-1	TRBJ2-7	CASSIGYTYEQYF	TGCGCCAGCAGCATCGGTTACACCTACGAGCAGTACTTC
15	TRBD1	few	TRBV7-2	TRBJ2-3	CASSLVEGAGDTQYF	TGTGCCAGCAGCTTAGTAGAGGGGGCTGGGGATACGCAGTATTTT
14	TRBD2	many	TRBV5-4	TRBJ2-2	CASSRGGAAGELFF	TGTGCCAGCAGCCGGGGGGGCGCGGCCGGGGAGCTGTTTTTT
13	-	-	TRBV28	TRBJ2-7	CASSTTSSYEQYF	TGTGCCAGCAGCACCACTAGCTCCTACGAGCAGTACTTC
15	-	many	TRBV4-2	TRBJ1-6	CASSSHGRGGSPLHF	TGTGCCAGCAGCTCCCACGGCAGGGGAGGTTCACCCCTCCACTTT
14	TRBD1	many	TRBV19	TRBJ1-5	CASKRQGDDQPQHF	TGTGCCAGTAAAAGGCAGGGGGATGATCAGCCCCAGCATTTT
18	-	few	TRBV11-3	TRBJ2-2	CASSLDSWGKKDTGELFF	TGTGCCAGCAGCTTAGATTCTTGGGGGAAGAAGGATACCGGGGAGCTGTTTTTT
13	-	-	TRBV20-1	TRBJ2-5	CSARVTISETQYF	TGCAGTGCTAGAGTCACAATAAGTGAGACCCAGTACTTC
16	-	-	TRBV5-1	TRBJ1-5	CASSLSPDGGNQPQHF	TGCGCCAGCAGCTTGTCCCCCGACGGCGGCAATCAGCCCCAGCATTTT
15	-	-	TRBV7-2	TRBJ1-3	CASSPGRSSGNTIYF	TGTGCCAGCAGCCCAGGTCGGAGCTCTGGAAACACCATATATTTT
14	TRBD1	many	TRBV5-1	TRBJ2-7	CASSLTGQGYEQYF	TGCGCCAGCAGCTTAACGGGACAGGGCTACGAGCAGTACTTC
16	TRBD2	many	TRBV20-1	TRBJ2-3	CSARDPLAGDPDTQYF	TGCAGTGCTAGAGATCCATTAGCGGGGGACCCGGATACGCAGTATTTT
13	-	few	TRBV29-1	TRBJ1-2	CSAYPGVGQVYTF	TGCAGCGCCTATCCTGGGGTGGGCCAGGTCTACACCTTC
12	-	many	TRBV18	TRBJ1-2	CASSLDGAGYTF	TGTGCCAGCTCACTGGACGGGGCGGGCTACACCTTC
13	-	-	TRBV2	TRBJ2-2	CASSEVWAGELFF	TGTGCCAGCAGTGAGGTCTGGGCCGGGGAGCTGTTTTTT
16	TRBD2	few	TRBV15	TRBJ2-3	CATSRDLLGGTDTQYF	TGTGCCACCAGCAGAGATCTCTTGGGGGGGACAGATACGCAGTATTTT
13	-	many	TRBV6-5	TRBJ2-7	CASSYDRGYEQYF	TGTGCCAGCAGTTACGATAGGGGCTACGAGCAGTACTTC
15	TRBD2	many	TRBV3-1	TRBJ2-1	CASSLPTSGDDEQFF	TGTGCCAGCAGCCTCCCGACTAGCGGGGATGATGAGCAGTTCTTC
15	-	-	TRBV7-9	TRBJ2-3	CASSALRVSLNTQYF	TGTGCCAGCAGCGCGCTTCGGGTGAGCCTGAATACGCAGTATTTT
14	-	many	TRBV20-1	TRBJ2-1	CSANSLPIDDEQFF	TGCAGTGCTAATAGCCTGCCGATTGACGATGAGCAGTTCTTC
14	-	few	TRBV6-6	TRBJ1-5	CASSWIIGNQPQHF	TGTGCCAGCAGTTGGATAATCGGGAATCAGCCCCAGCATTTT
15	TRBD2	-	TRBV2	TRBJ2-5	CASRKGTSGGETQYF	TGTGCCAGCAGGAAGGGGACTAGCGGGGGAGAGACCCAGTACTTC
14	TRBD2	many	TRBV12-3/TRBV12-4	TRBJ2-3	CASALGGGTDTQYF	TGTGCCAGCGCTCTCGGGGGGGGGACAGATACGCAGTATTTT
15	TRBD1	-	TRBV7-2	TRBJ1-6	CASSLNRDRDSPLHF	TGTGCCAGCAGCCTAAACCGGGACAGAGATTCACCCCTCCACTTT
13	-	many	TRBV7-9	TRBJ1-2	CASSFQDSYGYTF	TGTGCCAGCAGCTTCCAGGATTCCTATGGCTACACCTTC
16	TRBD2	many	TRBV7-2	TRBJ2-5	CASSTRLAEAQGTQYF	TGTGCCAGCAGCACCCGACTAGCGGAGGCCCAAGGGACCCAGTACTTC
13	-	-	TRBV6-5	TRBJ1-2	CASSAVAGGGYTF	TGTGCCAGCAGTGCGGTAGCGGGTGGTGGCTACACCTTC
18	-	many	TRBV2	TRBJ2-2	CASSEALGWVQDTGELFF	TGTGCCAGCAGTGAAGCGCTGGGCTGGGTCCAGGACACCGGGGAGCTGTTTTTT